In its sample, the clone carrying this T cell receptor (beta chain) was seen a few times. Its antigen is not identified. The CDR3 runs 14 residues. The germline gives CDR1 SNHLY, CDR2 FYNNEI. The V end lost 5 bases, the J end lost 4 bases, and 12 bases lay between the germline ends. The record originates from a study of neurological immune-mediated disorders. The unsorted libraries originated from 2 million PBMCs kept at -80 C. Each TCR transcript was tagged with a 10-nucleotide random UMI during 5'RACE. MiXCR, run by TCRdb on the 5' RACE reads, gives a single entry per CDR3 protein. The repertoire includes roughly 74,000 distinct CDR3 sequences, 4% to 6% of them detected once, and 7.4% sits in the top ten. Study outcomes and limitations: No sharing of CDR3 amino acid sequences was observed among expanded clones across subjects, suggesting private repertoires in all groups.

The V call is TRBV2, the J call TRBJ2-1; maybe TRBD2 (5 bases). The origin of this receptor is a man aged 18 to 29 with multiple sclerosis. Input material: PBMCs. CDR3 nucleotides: TGTGCCAGCAGTCCGGGAAAGAAATACAATGAGCAGTTCTTC. Its translation: CASSPGKKYNEQFF.